This TCR beta chain appears in the sequencing data of a study of blood T cell repertoires in COVID-19. Study summary: COVID-19 samples collected from the United States, Italy and Spain covered acute and convalescent phases.

Categorization into cohorts depended on clinical history that participants reported. Participants classified as exposed had met a COVID-19 case within 2 weeks before study entry. Germline CDR1 SNHLY, CDR2 FYNNEI. The CDR3 is 15 amino acids. The trim removed 5 bases at V and 10 bases at J, leaving 12 bases unmatched. As handled by the study authors: Researchers report that nucleated cell counts were estimated from reference gene primer amplification. TCRdb's table, derived via immunoSEQ multiplex PCR, lists solely in-frame clones and lacks some. D and trimming come from the DNA, and the V and J calls and clone size come from that table. The data hold 350,000 or so clones, with roughly 86% observed a single time.

This TCR was sampled from a woman aged 30 to 39 who had been exposed to COVID-19. This chain links TRBV2 with TRBJ2-1; 9 bases line up with TRBD1. The sample was PBMCs or T cells enriched from blood (not recorded which). The CDR3 region has the DNA TGTGCCAGCAGTTCTTACCGGGACAGGGTCGACGAGCAGTTCTTC. Amino acids: CASSSYRDRVDEQFF.